This is a list of T cell receptor beta chains from one sample in a study of T cell changes during pregnancy in multiple sclerosis. The protocol was immunoSEQ multiplex PCR, while the TCRdb copy is restricted to in-frame clones and leaves out a portion. This table has approximately 89,000 clones, 94% appearing once. The specimen was peripheral blood, collected in the third trimester of pregnancy. These receptors all come from a female donor with multiple sclerosis, enrolled in a pregnancy study. The CDR3 runs from the conserved cysteine through the conserved F or W. A D gene is named only where the DNA matches it firmly. The size entry is marked missing in some rows and otherwise reads once, few, many or a size class.

d_call j_call clone_size v_call cdr3_nt cdr3_aa
TRBD1 TRBJ2-7 - TRBV2 TGTGCCAGCAGTGTGCCCAGGACAGGGAATTACGAGCAGTACTTC CASSVPRTGNYEQYF
- TRBJ1-6 - TRBV15 TGTGCCACCAGCAGAGATCGGTTTTCCCTCCACTTT CATSRDRFSLHF
TRBD1 TRBJ2-5 - TRBV19 TGTGCCAGTAGTGACAGGGGGTTCGCCCCACAAGAGACCCAGTACTTC CASSDRGFAPQETQYF
TRBD2 TRBJ2-3 once TRBV5-1 TGCGCCAGCACCCGGACTAGCGGGGGGACAGATACGCAGTATTTT CASTRTSGGTDTQYF
- TRBJ1-4 - TRBV6-1 TGTGCCAGCAGTGACCCCGCAACTAATGAAAAACTGTTTTTT CASSDPATNEKLFF
- TRBJ1-1 - TRBV7-9 TGTGCCAGCAGCTGGGAGGGGAACACTGAAGCTTTCTTT CASSWEGNTEAFF
- TRBJ2-7 once TRBV9 TGTGCCAGCAGCGTAGGTCGACAGAGCTACGAGCAGTACTTC CASSVGRQSYEQYF
TRBD2 TRBJ2-2 - TRBV7-9 TGTGCCAGCAGCTTGGCTAGCGGGGTTGACGGGGAGCTGTTTTTT CASSLASGVDGELFF
- TRBJ2-3 - TRBV11-3 TGTGCCAGCAGCTCACGCGGGGATACGCAGTATTTT CASSSRGDTQYF
TRBD1 TRBJ1-5 - TRBV4-1 TGCGCCAGCAGCCAACCTCGGGACAGGGGGGACTATAGCAATCAGCCCCAGCATTTT CASSQPRDRGDYSNQPQHF
TRBD1 TRBJ2-7 once TRBV5-1 TGCGCCAGCAGCCTAGGGACAGGGGGAGACTACGAGCAGTACTTC CASSLGTGGDYEQYF
- TRBJ1-5 - TRBV19 TGTGCCAGCTCCAGGGGCCAGCCCCAGCATTTT CASSRGQPQHF
- TRBJ1-1 once TRBV19 TGTGCCAGTAGTGTCGGCGACGGGTTTAGCGAAGGTCCTGAAGCTTTCTTT CASSVGDGFSEGPEAFF
- TRBJ1-6 - TRBV29-1 TGCAGCGTTGAAGTCTCGCAGAATTCACCCCTCCACTTT CSVEVSQNSPLHF
TRBD1 TRBJ2-2 - TRBV7-3 TGTGCCAGCAGCCAAGGGGACAGGGTCGGGACCGGGGAGCTGTTTTTT CASSQGDRVGTGELFF
- TRBJ2-1 - TRBV9 TGTGCCAGCAGCGTAGCAAATGAGCAGTTCTTC CASSVANEQFF
- TRBJ1-1 few TRBV29-1 TGCAGCCCGACTCGGATGACTGAAGCTTTCTTT CSPTRMTEAFF
TRBD1 TRBJ1-6 - TRBV6-1 TGTGCCAGCGGACAGGGGGCAGATGTTAATTCACCCCTCCACTTT CASGQGADVNSPLHF
- TRBJ2-2 - TRBV30 TGTGCCTGTACAGGGATGAACACCGGGGAGCTGTTTTTT CACTGMNTGELFF
- TRBJ2-1 - TRBV9 TGTGCCAGCAGCGTAGGAGGTCTTAATGAGCAGTTCTTC CASSVGGLNEQFF
TRBD1 TRBJ2-7 - TRBV14 TGTGCCAGCAGCCACACGGCAGGGGGCCGCGAGCAGTACTTC CASSHTAGGREQYF
- TRBJ2-6 - TRBV23-1 TGCGCCAGCAGGGCAGGGGCTGGGGCCAACGTCCTGACTTTC CASRAGAGANVLTF
- TRBJ2-7 - TRBV27 TGTGCCAGCAGTTTAAGGGGAACCTCCTACGAGCAGTACTTC CASSLRGTSYEQYF
- TRBJ1-5 - TRBV27 TGTGCCAGCAGTGAAGGACAACTTAGGGACAATCAGCCCCAGCATTTT CASSEGQLRDNQPQHF
TRBD2 TRBJ2-3 - TRBV4-1 TGCGCCAGCAGCCCGATGGGGGCGGGGGGCAGTACAGATACGCAGTATTTT CASSPMGAGGSTDTQYF
TRBD1 TRBJ1-5 - TRBV6-1 TGTGCCAGCAGTGAAAGGACAGGTTATAGCAATCAGCCCCAGCATTTT CASSERTGYSNQPQHF